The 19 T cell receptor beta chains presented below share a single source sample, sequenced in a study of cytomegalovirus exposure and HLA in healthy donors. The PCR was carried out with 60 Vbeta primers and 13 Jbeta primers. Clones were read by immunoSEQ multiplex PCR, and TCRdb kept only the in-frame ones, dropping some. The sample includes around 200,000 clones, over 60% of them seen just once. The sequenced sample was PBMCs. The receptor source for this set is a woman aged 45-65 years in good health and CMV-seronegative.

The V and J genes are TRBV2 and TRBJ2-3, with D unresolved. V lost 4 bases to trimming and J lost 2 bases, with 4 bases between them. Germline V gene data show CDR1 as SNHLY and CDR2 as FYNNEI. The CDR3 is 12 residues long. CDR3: CASSANTDTQYF. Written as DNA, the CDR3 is TGTGCCAGCAGTGCCAACACAGATACGCAGTATTTT. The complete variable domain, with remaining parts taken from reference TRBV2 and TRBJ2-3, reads EPEVTQTPSHQVTQMGQEVILRCVPISNHLYFYWYRQILGQKVEFLVSFYNNEISEKSEIFDDQFSVERPDGSNFTLKIRSTKLEDSAMYFCASSANTDTQYFGPGTRLTVL.

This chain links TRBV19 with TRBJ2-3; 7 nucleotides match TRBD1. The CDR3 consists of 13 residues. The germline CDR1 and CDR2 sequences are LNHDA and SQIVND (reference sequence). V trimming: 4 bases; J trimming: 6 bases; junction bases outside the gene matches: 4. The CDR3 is CASSTHRGDTQYF. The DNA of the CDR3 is TGTGCCAGTAGTACCCACAGGGGCGATACGCAGTATTTT.

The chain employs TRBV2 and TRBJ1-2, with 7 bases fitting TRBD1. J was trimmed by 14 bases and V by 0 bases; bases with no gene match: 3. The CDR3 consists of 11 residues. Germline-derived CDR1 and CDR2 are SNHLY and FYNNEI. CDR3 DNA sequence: TGTGCCAGCAGTGAAGCACTACAGGGGACCTTC. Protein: CASSEALQGTF.

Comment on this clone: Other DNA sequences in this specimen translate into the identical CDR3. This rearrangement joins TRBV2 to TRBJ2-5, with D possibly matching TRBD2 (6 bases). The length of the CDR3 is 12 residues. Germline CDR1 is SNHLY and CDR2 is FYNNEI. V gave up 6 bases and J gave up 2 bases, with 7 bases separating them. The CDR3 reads CASRGGQETQYF. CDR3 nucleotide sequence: TGTGCCAGCAGGGGAGGTCAAGAGACCCAGTACTTC.

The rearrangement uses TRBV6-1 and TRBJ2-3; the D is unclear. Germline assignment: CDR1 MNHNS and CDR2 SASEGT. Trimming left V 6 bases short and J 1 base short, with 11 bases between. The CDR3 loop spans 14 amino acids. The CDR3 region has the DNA TGTGCCAGCAGCCTTGTGGCGGGCACAGATACGCAGTATTTT. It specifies CASSLVAGTDTQYF.

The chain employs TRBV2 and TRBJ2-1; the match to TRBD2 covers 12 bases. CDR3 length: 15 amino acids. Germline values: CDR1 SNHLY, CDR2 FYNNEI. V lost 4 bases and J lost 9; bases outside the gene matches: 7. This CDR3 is CASSALAGGGGEQFF. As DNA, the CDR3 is TGTGCCAGCAGTGCTCTAGCGGGGGGGGGTGGTGAGCAGTTCTTC.

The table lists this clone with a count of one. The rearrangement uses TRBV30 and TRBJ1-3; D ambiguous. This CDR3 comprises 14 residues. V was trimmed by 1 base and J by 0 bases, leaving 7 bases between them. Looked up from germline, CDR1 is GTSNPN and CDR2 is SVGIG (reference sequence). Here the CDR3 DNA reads TGTGCCTGGAGTGCCCCGGGCTCTGGAAACACCATATATTTT. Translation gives CAWSAPGSGNTIYF.

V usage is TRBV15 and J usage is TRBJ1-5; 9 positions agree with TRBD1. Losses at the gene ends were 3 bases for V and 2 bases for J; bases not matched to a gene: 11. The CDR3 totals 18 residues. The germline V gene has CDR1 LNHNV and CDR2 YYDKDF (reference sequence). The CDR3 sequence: CATSSRRRQGDRNQPQHF. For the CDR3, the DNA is TGTGCCACCAGCAGCCGACGACGACAGGGGGACCGCAATCAGCCCCAGCATTTT.

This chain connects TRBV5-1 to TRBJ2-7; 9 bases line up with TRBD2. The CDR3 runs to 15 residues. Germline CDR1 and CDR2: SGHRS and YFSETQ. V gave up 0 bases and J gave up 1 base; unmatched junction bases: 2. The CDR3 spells CASSLELAGSYEQYF. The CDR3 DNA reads TGCGCCAGCAGCTTGGAGCTAGCGGGATCCTACGAGCAGTACTTC.

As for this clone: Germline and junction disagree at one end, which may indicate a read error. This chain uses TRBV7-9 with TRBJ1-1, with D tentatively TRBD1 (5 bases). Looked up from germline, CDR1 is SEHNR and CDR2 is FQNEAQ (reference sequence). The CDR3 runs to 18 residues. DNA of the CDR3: TGTTCCAGCTCTGGGTTCTTTGGAGGTGGGGGAGGAGGGACTGAAGCTTTCTTT. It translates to CSSSGFFGGGGGGTEAFF.

The CDR3 region has the DNA TGTGCCAGCAGCATAAGCGGGGGGGCCTACAATGAGCAGTTCTTC. It translates to CASSISGGAYNEQFF. The chain has TRBV5-5 and TRBJ2-1; 10 bases are a match to TRBD2. CDR3 length equals 15 residues. Germline V gene data show CDR1 as SGHKS and CDR2 as YYEKEE (reference sequence). The ends lost 4 bases at V and 2 bases at J; junction bases unmatched: 3.

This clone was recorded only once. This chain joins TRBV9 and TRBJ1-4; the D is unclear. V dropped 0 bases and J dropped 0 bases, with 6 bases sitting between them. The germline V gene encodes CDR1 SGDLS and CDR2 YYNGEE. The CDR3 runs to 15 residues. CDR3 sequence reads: CASSVGPTTNEKLFF. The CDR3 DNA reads TGTGCCAGCAGCGTAGGGCCAACAACTAATGAAAAACTGTTTTTT. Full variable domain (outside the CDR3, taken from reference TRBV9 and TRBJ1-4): DSGVTQTPKHLITATGQRVTLRCSPRSGDLSVYWYQQSLDQGLQFLIQYYNGEERAKGNILERFSAQQFPDLHSELNLSSLELGDSALYFCASSVGPTTNEKLFFGSGTQLSVL.

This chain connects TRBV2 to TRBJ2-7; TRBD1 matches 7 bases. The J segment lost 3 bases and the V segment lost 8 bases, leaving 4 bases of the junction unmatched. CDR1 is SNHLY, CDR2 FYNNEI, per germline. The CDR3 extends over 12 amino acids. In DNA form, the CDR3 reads TGTGCCAGCGGGAGACAGGGCTACGAGCAGTACTTC. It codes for CASGRQGYEQYF.

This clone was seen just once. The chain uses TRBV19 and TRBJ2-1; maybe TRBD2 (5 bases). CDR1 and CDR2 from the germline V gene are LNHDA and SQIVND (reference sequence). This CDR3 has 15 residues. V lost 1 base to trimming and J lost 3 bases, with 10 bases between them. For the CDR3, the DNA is TGTGCCAGTAGTATAGCGGACTGGGTCTACAATGAGCAGTTCTTC. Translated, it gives CASSIADWVYNEQFF.

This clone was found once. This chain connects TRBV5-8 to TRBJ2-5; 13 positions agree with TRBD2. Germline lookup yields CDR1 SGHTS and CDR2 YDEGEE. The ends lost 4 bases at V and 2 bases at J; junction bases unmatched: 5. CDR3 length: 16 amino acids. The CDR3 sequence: CASSPGLAGVQETQYF. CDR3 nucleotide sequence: TGTGCCAGCAGCCCCGGACTAGCGGGGGTTCAAGAGACCCAGTACTTC.

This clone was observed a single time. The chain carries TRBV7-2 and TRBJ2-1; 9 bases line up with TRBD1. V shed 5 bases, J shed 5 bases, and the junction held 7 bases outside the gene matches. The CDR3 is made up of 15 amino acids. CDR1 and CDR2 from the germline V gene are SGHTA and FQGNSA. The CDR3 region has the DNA TGTGCCAGCAGCCCTAGGGACAGGGTGAACAATGAGCAGTTCTTC. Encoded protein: CASSPRDRVNNEQFF.

CDR3 nucleotides: TGTGCCATCAGTGAGTCGGCTAGCACAGATACGCAGTATTTT. It encodes CAISESASTDTQYF. This rearrangement joins TRBV10-3 to TRBJ2-3, with D unresolved. Trimming stripped 0 bases from V and 0 bases from J, with 4 bases between. This CDR3 has 14 residues. Germline V gene lookup returns CDR1 ENHRY and CDR2 SYGVKD.

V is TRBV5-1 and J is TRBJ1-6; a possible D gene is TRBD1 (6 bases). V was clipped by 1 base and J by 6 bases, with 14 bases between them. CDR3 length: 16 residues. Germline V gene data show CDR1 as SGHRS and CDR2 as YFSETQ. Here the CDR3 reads CASSLNRELSNSPLHF. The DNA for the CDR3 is TGCGCCAGCAGCTTGAACAGGGAGTTGAGTAATTCACCCCTCCACTTT.

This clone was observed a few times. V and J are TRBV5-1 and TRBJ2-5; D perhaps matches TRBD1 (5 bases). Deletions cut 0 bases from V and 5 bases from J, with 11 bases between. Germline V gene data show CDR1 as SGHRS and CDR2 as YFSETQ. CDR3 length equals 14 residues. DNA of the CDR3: TGCGCCAGCAGCTTGGAAGGGGTTCGGGAGACCCAGTACTTC. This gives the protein CASSLEGVRETQYF.